This T cell receptor beta chain was observed in a study of OX40 agonist ivuxolimab in advanced cancers. Overall study context: Three individuals attained partial responses, comprising one hepatocellular carcinoma case and two cutaneous melanoma cases.

Trimming at V came to 5 bases and at J to 6 bases, leaving 8 bases not matched to a gene. The CDR3 sequence is 14 residues long. Germline values: CDR1 MNHEY, CDR2 SVGAGI. Sequencing was performed with immunoSEQ multiplex PCR; in TCRdb, only in-frame clones are kept and a portion is missing. The sample carries 60,000 to 80,000 clones, around 84% recorded once. This clone showed up just once. People who had autoimmune disease history or systemic immunosuppression were excluded. The receptor's source is an adult with an advanced solid tumor such as melanoma, head and neck, liver or kidney cancer. The starting material was CD4+ or CD8+ T cells sorted from blood, obtained in a trial of the OX40 agonist ivuxolimab. The chain joins TRBV6-5 to TRBJ2-3, with 7 bases matching TRBD1. CDR3 nucleotides: TGTGCCAGCAGTCAAAACACAGGGGCGGATACGCAGTATTTT. Protein: CASSQNTGADTQYF.